A selection of T cell receptor beta chains follows, all from one sample in a study of blood T cell repertoires in COVID-19. The table came from immunoSEQ multiplex PCR; TCRdb's copy has only in-frame clones and leaves some out. The sample holds 150,000 to 200,000 clones, roughly three quarters seen once. Sequencing used peripheral blood. Source of these receptors: a woman at least 80 years old with COVID-19, enrolled during active disease. The CDR3 runs from the conserved cysteine through the conserved F or W. For some rows the clone size is stated as once, few or many, or as a class when expanded; others skip it.

NA	TRBV10-3	TRBJ2-7	CAIGGTDSYEQYF
NA	TRBV18	TRBJ2-6	CASSPLGAGANVLTF
NA	TRBV5-1	TRBJ1-2	CASSLAGGRGPNYGYTF
NA	TRBV28	TRBJ2-1	CASSDDRGNEQFF
NA	TRBV29-1	TRBJ2-1	CSVGPTGGEQFF
NA	TRBV6-6	TRBJ1-1	CASSYRMDRVGTEAFF
NA	TRBV5-1	TRBJ1-1	CASSPMTGGIMNTEAFF
NA	TRBV27	TRBJ1-1	CASSFLTGETEAFF
NA	TRBV6-5	TRBJ1-2	CASSYGTGGYGYTF
NA	TRBV4-3	TRBJ1-1	CASSQDSRVDLLNTEAFF
NA	TRBV7-2	TRBJ2-1	CASSFGTRMPEQFF
once	TRBV5-4	TRBJ1-2	CASSFGYGYTF
NA	TRBV5-5	TRBJ2-5	CASSPGLAGTLQETQYF
NA	TRBV5-4	TRBJ1-6	CASSPTANADSYNSPLHF
NA	TRBV5-4	TRBJ2-2	CASSLWGRRDTGELFF
NA	TRBV27	TRBJ2-1	CASTKDRDRHEQFF
NA	TRBV23-1	TRBJ2-1	CASSQSRAPEGYNEQFF
NA	TRBV19	TRBJ1-4	CASSRGQTLREKLFF
few	TRBV7-2	TRBJ2-5	CASSLVPGLLQETQYF
many	TRBV7-9	TRBJ2-1	CASSSRLNSYNEQFF
NA	TRBV7-2	TRBJ2-1	CASSPGTYYNEQFF
NA	TRBV18	TRBJ2-7	CASSNQQGLGSYEQYF
NA	TRBV2	TRBJ1-2	CASNGWGEDGYTF
NA	TRBV11-1	TRBJ2-7	CASSGSGTGVEQYF
once	TRBV19	TRBJ2-1	CASSIDRGPYNEQFF
NA	TRBV19	TRBJ1-2	CASSIYGYGYTF
NA	TRBV11-3	TRBJ1-1	CASSLESRALNTEAFF
once	TRBV19	TRBJ1-2	CASSSGIRFYGYTF
NA	TRBV29-1	TRBJ2-3	CSAASVRGRSTDTQYF
NA	TRBV5-6	TRBJ2-2	CASSFRDRATGELFF
NA	TRBV2	TRBJ1-2	CASSVQGTGGDGYTF
NA	TRBV14	TRBJ1-2	CASSQGSLPTGYTF
NA	TRBV12-3/TRBV12-4	TRBJ1-1	CASSPVGGPEAFF
NA	TRBV3-1/TRBV3-2	TRBJ1-3	CASSQLRGNTIYF
NA	TRBV27	TRBJ2-7	CASSLTSATYEQYF
NA	TRBV27	TRBJ2-7	CASSLGGDRVNEQYF
NA	TRBV18	TRBJ2-1	CASSPQESGEQFF
few	TRBV7-9	TRBJ2-2	CASSVPILAGRYTGELFF
NA	TRBV21-1	TRBJ2-7	CASSKEFARVTYEQYF
NA	TRBV5-1	TRBJ2-2	CASSLTPPGTDTGELFF
NA	TRBV19	TRBJ2-3	CASSTSGTPTDTQYF
NA	TRBV13	TRBJ1-2	CASSLGRMNDGGSGYGYTF
NA	TRBV19	TRBJ1-1	CATQMGGVNTEAFF
NA	TRBV10-2	TRBJ1-5	CASSDRASNQPQHF
NA	TRBV29-1	TRBJ1-1	CSVGQASHSEAFF
few	TRBV5-1	TRBJ1-2	CASSLVGVRDGYTF
once	TRBV30	TRBJ1-6	CAWGRLHNSPLHF
NA	TRBV4-2	TRBJ2-7	CASSAAGSAYEQYF
NA	TRBV4-1	TRBJ2-1	CASSQDPVGGRHEQFF
NA	TRBV18	TRBJ2-3	CAGRTSGRGADTQYF
NA	TRBV7-2	TRBJ2-3	CASSLEAAGGRDTQYF
NA	TRBV6-5	TRBJ2-1	CASSYGGPNEQFF
few	TRBV6-5	TRBJ1-4	CASARTGGVKLFF